The 8 T cell receptor beta chains reported below all come from one sample, sequenced in a study of blood T cell repertoires in COVID-19. The table came from immunoSEQ multiplex PCR; TCRdb's copy has only in-frame clones and leaves some out. The sample holds approximately 330,000 clones; around 90% are singletons and the top ten take around 0.97%. Sequencing was performed on peripheral blood. The origin of the receptors is a woman aged 40 to 50 with COVID-19, enrolled during active disease.

J is TRBJ1-1 and V is TRBV5-1, with D perhaps matching TRBD1 (6 bases). The ends were cut back, 5 bases at V and 6 bases at J, with 23 bases in the middle. The length of the CDR3 is 16 residues. Germline CDR1 and CDR2: SGHRS and YFSETQ. The CDR3 nucleotides are TGCGCCAGCAGTTTACTTGGCACACACTCAGGGGCTGAAGCTTTCTTT. This encodes CASSLLGTHSGAEAFF.

J is TRBJ1-1 and V is TRBV30, with a tentative D call TRBD1 (6 bases). V was clipped by 3 bases and J by 4 bases, with 12 bases between them. The CDR3 loop spans 13 amino acids. The germline CDR1 and CDR2 sequences are GTSNPN and SVGIG (reference sequence). The CDR3 DNA reads as TGTGCCTGGAGGGCCAGAGGGGGCACTGAAGCTTTCTTT. Amino acids: CAWRARGGTEAFF. The complete variable domain, with remaining parts taken from reference TRBV30 and TRBJ1-1, reads SQTIHQWPATLVQPVGSPLSLECTVEGTSNPNLYWYRQAAGRGLQLLFYSVGIGQISSEVPQNLSASRPQDRQFILSSKKLLLSDSGFYLCAWRARGGTEAFFGQGTRLTVV.

This clone has more than one count but fewer than ten. The chain has TRBV7-9 and TRBJ2-7, with D possibly being TRBD2 (6 bases). Germline lookup yields CDR1 SEHNR and CDR2 FQNEAQ (reference sequence). The CDR3 is 14 amino acids. Trimming shortened V by 5 bases and J by 6 bases, and 17 bases separated the two germline ends. In DNA, the CDR3 is TGTGCCAGCAGCGCTTGGGACTCCACTTTCGAGCAGTACTTC. Translating it yields CASSAWDSTFEQYF.

V is TRBV19 and J is TRBJ1-1, with D hard to call. V was pared by 3 bases and J by 9 bases, with 20 bases between. There are 15 residues in the CDR3. Germline-derived CDR1 and CDR2 are LNHDA and SQIVND (reference sequence). CDR3 amino acids: CASSMWGREARKAFF. The CDR3 DNA reads as TGTGCCAGTAGTATGTGGGGTCGGGAGGCTCGTAAAGCTTTCTTT. Complete variable domain (other parts from reference TRBV19 and TRBJ1-1): DGGITQSPKYLFRKEGQNVTLSCEQNLNHDAMYWYRQDPGQGLRLIYYSQIVNDFQKGDIAEGYSVSREKKESFPLTVTSAQKNPTAFYLCASSMWGREARKAFFGQGTRLTVV.

The chain links TRBV30 to TRBJ1-1, with D possibly matching TRBD1 (5 bases). The CDR3 length is 13 residues. Germline CDR1 is GTSNPN and CDR2 is SVGIG (reference sequence). Trimming removed 4 bases from V and 4 bases from J, with 13 bases in between. For the CDR3, the DNA is TGTGCCTGGAATGACAGAATAAGCACTGAAGCTTTCTTT. The encoded protein is CAWNDRISTEAFF. Combining the CDR3 with reference TRBV30 and TRBJ1-1 gives the whole variable domain SQTIHQWPATLVQPVGSPLSLECTVEGTSNPNLYWYRQAAGRGLQLLFYSVGIGQISSEVPQNLSASRPQDRQFILSSKKLLLSDSGFYLCAWNDRISTEAFFGQGTRLTVV.

This rearrangement joins TRBV5-1 to TRBJ2-7; 8 bases map to TRBD2. Trimming took 3 bases from V and 3 from J; bases not matched to a gene: 11. This CDR3 region has 16 residues. The germline gives CDR1 SGHRS, CDR2 YFSETQ. Here the CDR3 reads CASSSGGAGDVYEQYF. CDR3 nucleotides: TGCGCCAGCAGCTCGGGGGGAGCGGGAGATGTCTACGAGCAGTACTTC.

V gene TRBV25-1 combines with J gene TRBJ2-1, with a tentative D call TRBD1 (6 bases). V was cut by 5 bases and J by 8 bases, with 13 bases left in between. Germline CDR1 is MGHDK and CDR2 is SYGVNS. The CDR3 consists of 13 residues. The CDR3 is CASSRDTGDEQFF. Written as DNA, the CDR3 is TGTGCCAGCAGTCGGGACACAGGCGATGAGCAGTTCTTC.

The V call is TRBV28, the J call TRBJ1-5; D not resolved. This CDR3 has 17 residues. Deletions cut 3 bases from V and 0 bases from J, with 15 bases between. Germline CDR1 and CDR2: MDHEN and SYDVKM. This chain's CDR3 is CASSLGQSPYSNQPQHF. DNA of the CDR3: TGTGCCAGCAGTTTGGGCCAGAGTCCATATAGCAATCAGCCCCAGCATTTT.